This T cell receptor beta chain was retrieved from a study of control samples from healthy donors and cancer patients (dated by TCRdb to the early 2020s). Receptors were amplified or captured by the immunoSEQ multiplex PCR assay. In its TCRdb copy, this immuneACCESS table keeps in-frame sequences only and misses some clones. Where compared with another copy, unresolved V genes explain less than half of these, and the others have no known cause. The sample table lists 100,000 to 150,000 clones, approximately 90% of them with a count of one. The top ten hold roughly 2.6% of the sample. Counted from cysteine to phenylalanine, this CDR3 has 17 amino acids. The retained sequence is limited to the CDR3, 51 bases, with the frame set at the first base. Trimming at the junction amounts to 7 bases on V and 0 bases on J, and the germline ends lie 19 bases apart. As encoded in the germline V gene, CDR1 is LGHNT while CDR2 is FRNRAP.

Remarks on this clone: Its antigen target is currently unknown. Base qualities are not at hand, and no much larger clone is one base apart.

Material for sequencing was blood. This chain is built from TRBV12-5 and TRBJ1-5, with TRBD1 as a weak D call on 6 bases. The clonotype originates from a man in his forties in good health. The CDR3 has the sequence CASAIGQTVYSNQPQHF. In nucleotides, the sequence is TGTGCTAGTGCTATTGGACAGACAGTCTATAGCAATCAGCCCCAGCATTTT. With the rest looked up from the reference TRBV12-5 and TRBJ1-5 genes rather than sequenced, the full variable domain is DARVTQTPRHKVTEMGQEVTMRCQPILGHNTVFWYRQTMMQGLELLAYFRNRAPLDDSGMPKDRFSAEMPDATLATLKIQPSEPRDSAVYFCASAIGQTVYSNQPQHFGDGTRLSIL.